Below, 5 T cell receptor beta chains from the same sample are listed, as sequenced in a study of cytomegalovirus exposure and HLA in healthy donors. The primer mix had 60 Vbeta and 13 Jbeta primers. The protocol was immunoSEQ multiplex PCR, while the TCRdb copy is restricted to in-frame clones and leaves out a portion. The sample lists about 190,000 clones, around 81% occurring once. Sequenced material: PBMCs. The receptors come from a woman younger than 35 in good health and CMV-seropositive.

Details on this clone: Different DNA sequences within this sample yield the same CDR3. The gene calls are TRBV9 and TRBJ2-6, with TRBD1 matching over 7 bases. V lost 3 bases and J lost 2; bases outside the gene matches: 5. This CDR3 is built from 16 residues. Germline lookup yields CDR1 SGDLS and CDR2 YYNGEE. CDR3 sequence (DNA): TGTGCCAGCAGCGCCCGACAGGGAGCTGGGGCCAACGTCCTGACTTTC. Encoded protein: CASSARQGAGANVLTF.

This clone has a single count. The CDR3 nucleotides read TGTGCCAGTAGAAGTCGGGTCGAGACCCAGTACTTC. It codes for CASRSRVETQYF. The V and J genes are TRBV19 and TRBJ2-5; D is ambiguous. There are 12 residues in the CDR3. From germline, CDR1 is LNHDA and CDR2 SQIVND (reference sequence). Trimming pared 6 bases from V and 5 bases from J, leaving 10 bases between. Looking up the rest from reference TRBV19 and TRBJ2-5 gives the full variable domain: DGGITQSPKYLFRKEGQNVTLSCEQNLNHDAMYWYRQDPGQGLRLIYYSQIVNDFQKGDIAEGYSVSREKKESFPLTVTSAQKNPTAFYLCASRSRVETQYFGPGTRLLVL.

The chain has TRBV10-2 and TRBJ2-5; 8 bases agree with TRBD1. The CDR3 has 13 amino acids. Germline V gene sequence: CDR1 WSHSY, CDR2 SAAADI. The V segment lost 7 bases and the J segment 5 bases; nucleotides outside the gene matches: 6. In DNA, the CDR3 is TGCGCCAGCACAGGACAGGGTAGGGAGACCCAGTACTTC. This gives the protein CASTGQGRETQYF.

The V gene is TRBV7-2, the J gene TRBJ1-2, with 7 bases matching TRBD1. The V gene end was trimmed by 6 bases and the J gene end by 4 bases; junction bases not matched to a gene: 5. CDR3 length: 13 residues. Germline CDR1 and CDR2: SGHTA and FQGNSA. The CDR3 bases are TGTGCCAGCAGGAGCCGGGACAGCTATGGCTACACCTTC. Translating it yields CASRSRDSYGYTF.

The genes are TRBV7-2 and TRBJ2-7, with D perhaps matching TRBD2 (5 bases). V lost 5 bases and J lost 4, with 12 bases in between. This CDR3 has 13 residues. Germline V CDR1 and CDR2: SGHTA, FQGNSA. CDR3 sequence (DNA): TGTGCCAGCAGCCCGGGGTCCAGGTACGAGCAGTACTTC. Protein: CASSPGSRYEQYF.